This TCR beta chain came from a study of T cells in Graves' hyperthyroidism and ophthalmopathy (dated by TCRdb to about 2019). Broadly, across the study: Peripheral blood samples were taken at the time of initial diagnosis, prior to any treatment. The paper reports TCR Vbeta CDR3 sequencing of more than 120 peripheral blood samples: approximately 41 ophthalmopathy, under 85 hyperthyroidism and around 17 progressor patients. The roughly 91 discovery patients were randomly divided into training and test sets at a 7:3 ratio. In about six Graves' hyperthyroidism patients, the study also compared T-cell repertoires from thyroid tissue with T-cell repertoires from blood. A discovery cohort of about 100 patients, 43 with Graves' ophthalmopathy and approximately 55 with stable Graves' hyperthyroidism, was used to find distinguishing TCR V-J signatures. Prospective prediction of ophthalmopathy was tested in an independent validation cohort of about 19 hyperthyroidism patients and 15 to 17 patients who later progressed to ophthalmopathy. After blood sampling, hyperthyroidism patients were treated with methimazole at a starting dose of 30 mg daily, and ophthalmopathy patients were treated with high-dose intravenous methylprednisolone.

The TCR beta CDR3 regions were amplified from RNA transcripts. The TCR CDR3 was subjected to a first round of RT-PCR using the HTBI primer set and the Qiagen OneStep RT-PCR kit. The libraries were constructed in a second round of multiplex PCR and then size-selected and purified. Libraries were sequenced paired-end with 100 bp reads on an Illumina HiSeq2000. The original methods were these. Raw data were processed with SOAPnuke, discarding reads with adapters, uncalled bases, mean Phred below 15, or no exact constant-primer or identifier match. High-quality paired reads were merged with COPE v1.2.5, and unique nucleotide sequences were defined as clonotypes. Clonotypes were aligned to IMGT TRBV, TRBD and TRBJ reference segments using MiTCR v1.1. Only V-J combinations with frequency above 0.0001, covering about 99% of repertoires, were analysed. The TCS score was defined as the ratio of F50 (clonal expansion) to E x V (chaos), calculated using BLOSUM62-based TCRdist between CDR3 peptides within each V-J. Welch's t-statistics and random forest reduced just over 500 V-J features to 10 to 15, which were used in a naive Bayes classifier (R e1071). TCRdb reprocessed the public reads (quality trimming at Q25 with fastp, clone calling with MiXCR) and kept in-frame beta chains. One record per CDR3 amino acid sequence lists the most common genes and DNA. TCRdb assigned the V and J calls; the authors' analysis was not used. For this sample there are hundreds of thousands of distinct CDR3 sequences; approximately 15% appear just once. The ten largest clones add up to 12% of the sample.

Ophthalmopathy patients had moderately to severely active disease, Clinical Activity Score of at least 3, NOSPECS grade of at least 4, and duration under 3 months. Exclusion was applied to patients with uncontrolled infections, other autoimmune diseases, pregnancy or lactation. Diagnoses relied on clinical symptoms, serum thyroxine and TRAb, thyroid ultrasound and orbital computed tomography. PBMCs were isolated from about 10 ml of fresh peripheral blood by Ficoll-Paque density gradient centrifugation. Total RNA was extracted using Trizol reagent, and RNA quality was assessed on an Agilent 2100 Bioanalyzer. Study-level results and caveats: Most expanded thyroid clonotypes (frequency above 0.001) were also detected in blood, a finding suggesting that blood repertoires may reflect thyroid immune responses. No statistical method was used to fix the sample size in advance, and group allocation was not hidden from the investigators. In validation, the model predicted progression to ophthalmopathy with just under 71% sensitivity and roughly 72% specificity, a median of around 6.6 months before onset. Ophthalmopathy was separated from stable hyperthyroidism by a 13 V-J signature model, with approximately 89% sensitivity and 81% to 82% specificity obtained in cross-validation and 80%/75% obtained in testing.

There are many counts of this clonotype. Its cognate antigen has yet to be identified. Per-nucleotide qualities are absent, and no much larger clonotype sits a single base away. V loses 4 bases, J loses 1 base, and the germline ends lie 11 bases apart. The CDR3 runs 15 amino acids, cysteine and phenylalanine included. Just CDR3 DNA is preserved here, 45 bases in frame from base 1. The rearranged segments are TRBV12-3 or TRBV12-4 and TRBJ1-3, and possibly TRBD1, on 5 matching bases. Material for sequencing was blood. The receptor was derived from a woman in her forties or fifties with Graves' ophthalmopathy. The bases are TGTGCCAGCAGTTACAGGCCAGCTTCTGGAAACACCATATATTTT. Translated, it gives CASSYRPASGNTIYF.